The 10 T cell receptor beta chains below come from one sample, sequenced in a study of vaccination effects on CD4 cells after COVID-19. Viral peptide pools were used in the ViraFEST assay to expand antigen-specific CD4+ T cells, and sequencing came afterward. When 10 to 11 days of culture had elapsed, CD4+ T cells were isolated. Vaccinated recipients, who were negative for nucleocapsid antibodies, had no history of SARS-CoV-2 infection. For these TCRs, the target antigens are not known. Sequencing used immunoSEQ multiplex PCR; TCRdb keeps in-frame clones, though not all of them. The sample gives approximately 74,000 clones, roughly 74% of which show up once; less than 3% is in the top ten. Sequences were derived from CD4+ T cells from PBMCs cultured with HCoV-NL63 spike peptides, sampled before COVID-19 vaccination. These receptors all stem from a human donor who received a COVID-19 vaccine.

The chain joins TRBV14 to TRBJ2-7; no clear D. Deletions cut 9 bases from V and 6 bases from J, with 15 bases between. Germline V CDR1 and CDR2: SGHDN, FVKESK. The CDR3 extends over 12 amino acids. CDR3 loop: CARFYGWTEQYV. The CDR3 bases are TGTGCCAGATTCTACGGGTGGACCGAGCAGTACGTC.

This clone was found a few times. The chain employs TRBV23-1 and TRBJ1-1; D is unresolved. Being an ORF, TRBV23-1 has a function that is uncertain. The CDR3 spans 14 residues. Between the trimmed V and J ends, which lost 3 bases and 0 bases, there was a span of 8 bases. CDR3 region: CASSHKTLNTEAFF. The CDR3 nucleotides read TGCGCCAGCAGTCATAAAACATTGAACACTGAAGCTTTCTTT.

The V call is TRBV6-6, the J call TRBJ2-1; D remains unclear. Deletions cut 0 bases from V and 9 bases from J, with 12 bases between. CDR1 and CDR2 from the germline V gene are MNHNY and SVGAGI (reference sequence). This CDR3 contains 14 residues. In DNA, the CDR3 is TGTGCCAGCAGTTACTCGATGGGGTTCAGTGAGCAGTTCTTC. This gives the protein CASSYSMGFSEQFF.

The table lists this clone with a count of one. V is TRBV5-1 and J is TRBJ1-2, with TRBD1 matching over 7 bases. Unmatched junction bases numbered 5, after V lost 3 bases and J lost 3 bases. Germline V CDR1 and CDR2: SGHRS, YFSETQ. The CDR3 spans 14 residues. The CDR3 spells CASSSQGVDYGYTF. The CDR3 DNA reads TGCGCCAGCAGCTCCCAGGGGGTCGACTATGGCTACACCTTC.

V gene TRBV5-1 combines with J gene TRBJ2-3; 7 bases are shared with TRBD1. Germline values: CDR1 SGHRS, CDR2 YFSETQ. V gave up 4 bases and J gave up 3 bases; unmatched junction bases: 5. This CDR3 is built from 14 residues. Here the CDR3 DNA reads TGCGCCAGCAGCGTAGACAGGGATACAGATACGCAGTATTTT. It specifies CASSVDRDTDTQYF.

This chain links TRBV6-2 or TRBV6-3 with TRBJ2-7; D is possibly TRBD1 (6 bases). The CDR3 is made up of 15 amino acids. V was clipped by 5 bases and J by 0 bases, with 14 bases between them. The germline V gene has CDR1 MNHEY and CDR2 SVGEGT. The CDR3 coding sequence is TGTGCCAGCAGTCACCCCACAGGGAGCTCCTACGAGCAGTACGTC. This sequence encodes CASSHPTGSSYEQYV.

The chain recombines TRBV12-3 or TRBV12-4 with TRBJ1-1, with D perhaps matching TRBD1 (6 bases). Trimming left V 3 bases short and J 7 bases short, with 9 bases between. The CDR3 totals 12 residues. As DNA, the CDR3 is TGTGCCAGCAGTTTTCAGGGGATTGAAGCTTTCTTT. Translating it yields CASSFQGIEAFF.

V gene TRBV29-1 combines with J gene TRBJ1-3; no clear D. Trimming removed 4 bases at V and 0 bases at J, with 10 bases between. The germline CDR1 and CDR2 sequences are SQVTM and ANQGSEA. This CDR3 has 14 residues. The CDR3 region has the DNA TGCAGCGTTGTGACCAGAAGCTCTGGAAACACCATATATTTT. As protein: CSVVTRSSGNTIYF.

CDR3 protein: CASSSTGGQGYTF. The CDR3 bases are TGTGCCAGCAGCTCGACAGGGGGTCAGGGCTACACCTTC. The V gene is TRBV5-6, the J gene TRBJ1-2; 9 nucleotides align to TRBD1. The germline V gene has CDR1 SGHDT and CDR2 YYEEEE. This CDR3 spans 13 amino acids. V lost 3 bases to trimming and J lost 8 bases; unmatched junction nucleotides: 5.

This chain uses TRBV10-1 with TRBJ1-1; D is unclear. V lost 0 bases and J lost 4, with 9 bases in between. CDR3 size: 14 residues. Germline V gives CDR1 WNHNN, CDR2 SYGVQD (reference sequence). The CDR3 is CASSESREATEAFF. CDR3 coding DNA: TGCGCCAGCAGTGAGTCCAGAGAAGCCACTGAAGCTTTCTTT.